This T cell receptor beta chain was profiled in a study of CD4+ T cells in melanoma. The V segment lost 8 bases and the J segment 4 bases; nucleotides outside the gene matches: 9. The germline CDR1 and CDR2 sequences are SNHLY and FYNNEI. The CDR3 has 15 amino acids. Sequencing used immunoSEQ multiplex PCR; TCRdb keeps in-frame clones, though not all of them. The repertoire holds about 140,000 clones, with about 90% as singletons. The chain is built from TRBV2 and TRBJ1-5; 9 positions match TRBD1. This TCR was recovered from a human donor with melanoma. CDR3 in DNA: TGTGCCAGCCGAAAAACCGGGACAGGGAATCAGCCCCAGCATTTT. Its translation: CASRKTGTGNQPQHF.